These T cell receptor beta chains were read from a single sample in a study of persistence of HIV-infected CD4 T cells. The assay was immunoSEQ multiplex PCR, and TCRdb's table has in-frame clones only and misses some. The sample lists around 26,000 clones, 74% seen once, with approximately 1.7% in the top ten. These receptors' antigens are unknown. This sample comprised CD4+ T cells sorted from PBMCs after roughly 20-hour stimulation, obtained from a patient who received antiretroviral therapy. The receptors come from an adult man with HIV who was CMV-seropositive. The CDR3 runs from the conserved cysteine through the conserved F or W. The D gene is left open where the match is weak. Part of the rows lack a size; the others show once, few, many or a class for expanded clones.

v_call: TRBV20-1
d_call: NA
clone_size: NA
j_call: TRBJ2-7
cdr3_nt: TGCAGTGCTAGTAAAGCCGAGCAGTACTTC
cdr3_aa: CSASKAEQYF

v_call: TRBV19
d_call: NA
clone_size: few
j_call: TRBJ1-6
cdr3_nt: TGTGCCAGTAGTATCGGGCCCAGAGGTGATTCACCCCTCCACTTT
cdr3_aa: CASSIGPRGDSPLHF

v_call: TRBV11-3
d_call: NA
clone_size: NA
j_call: TRBJ2-2
cdr3_nt: TGTGCCAGCAGCTTAGCTCGACGGGAGAACACCGGGGAGCTGTTTTTT
cdr3_aa: CASSLARRENTGELFF

v_call: TRBV29-1
d_call: TRBD1
clone_size: NA
j_call: TRBJ2-7
cdr3_nt: TGCAGCGCGGGACAGGGTATTTTCGAGCAGTACTTC
cdr3_aa: CSAGQGIFEQYF

v_call: TRBV9
d_call: TRBD2
clone_size: NA
j_call: TRBJ2-2
cdr3_nt: TGTGCCAGCACCTTTCGGGGGGGCACACACACCGGGGAGCTGTTTTTT
cdr3_aa: CASTFRGGTHTGELFF

v_call: TRBV29-1
d_call: TRBD1
clone_size: few
j_call: TRBJ2-2
cdr3_nt: TGCAGCGTCAAGGGACAGGGTAACACCGGGGAGCTGTTTTTT
cdr3_aa: CSVKGQGNTGELFF

v_call: TRBV5-1
d_call: TRBD2
clone_size: once
j_call: TRBJ2-1
cdr3_nt: TGCGCCAGCAGCCCCCGGGGGGCTAGCGGGGGGAATGAGCAGTTCTTC
cdr3_aa: CASSPRGASGGNEQFF

v_call: TRBV11-2
d_call: NA
clone_size: NA
j_call: TRBJ1-1
cdr3_nt: TGTGCCAGCACCCCCTTCCCGGACACTGAAGCTTTCTTT
cdr3_aa: CASTPFPDTEAFF

v_call: TRBV28
d_call: NA
clone_size: NA
j_call: TRBJ2-1
cdr3_nt: TGTGCCAGCAACACAGGGGGGGGATACAATGAGCAGTTCTTC
cdr3_aa: CASNTGGGYNEQFF

v_call: TRBV5-4
d_call: NA
clone_size: NA
j_call: TRBJ1-5
cdr3_nt: TGTGCCAGCAGCTTGGACGGAGGGAGGGCGAGCAATCAGCCCCAGCATTTT
cdr3_aa: CASSLDGGRASNQPQHF

v_call: TRBV19
d_call: TRBD1
clone_size: NA
j_call: TRBJ1-5
cdr3_nt: TGTGCCAGTAGTATAGGGGGACAGAGCTATCAGCCCCAGCATTTT
cdr3_aa: CASSIGGQSYQPQHF

v_call: TRBV7-2
d_call: TRBD2
clone_size: NA
j_call: TRBJ2-3
cdr3_nt: TGTGCCAGCAGCTTAGATTTGTCGGGCGGGGGGAGGACAGATACGCAGTATTTT
cdr3_aa: CASSLDLSGGGRTDTQYF

v_call: TRBV6-1
d_call: NA
clone_size: few
j_call: TRBJ2-1
cdr3_nt: TGTGCCAGCTTCGTCGAGGGGAACTCCTACAATGAGCAGTTCTTC
cdr3_aa: CASFVEGNSYNEQFF

v_call: TRBV7-9
d_call: TRBD1
clone_size: NA
j_call: TRBJ1-3
cdr3_nt: TGTGCCAGCAGCTCTACAGGGGAGAGCTCTGGAAACACCATATATTTT
cdr3_aa: CASSSTGESSGNTIYF

v_call: TRBV14
d_call: TRBD1
clone_size: NA
j_call: TRBJ2-7
cdr3_nt: TGTGCCAGCAGCCAAGACAGGGGGCTCGAGCAGTACTTC
cdr3_aa: CASSQDRGLEQYF

v_call: TRBV5-4
d_call: TRBD1
clone_size: once
j_call: TRBJ2-4
cdr3_nt: TGTGCCAGCAGCCCTGGGGGACAGGGAGCCAAAAACATTCAGTACTTC
cdr3_aa: CASSPGGQGAKNIQYF

v_call: TRBV28
d_call: NA
clone_size: NA
j_call: TRBJ2-3
cdr3_nt: TGTGCCAGCAGTTCGCGGATAACTAGCACAGATACGCAGTATTTT
cdr3_aa: CASSSRITSTDTQYF

v_call: TRBV5-6
d_call: TRBD1
clone_size: once
j_call: TRBJ1-6
cdr3_nt: TGTGCCAGCAGTTCGGACAGGCTTAAAAATTCACCCCTCCACTTT
cdr3_aa: CASSSDRLKNSPLHF